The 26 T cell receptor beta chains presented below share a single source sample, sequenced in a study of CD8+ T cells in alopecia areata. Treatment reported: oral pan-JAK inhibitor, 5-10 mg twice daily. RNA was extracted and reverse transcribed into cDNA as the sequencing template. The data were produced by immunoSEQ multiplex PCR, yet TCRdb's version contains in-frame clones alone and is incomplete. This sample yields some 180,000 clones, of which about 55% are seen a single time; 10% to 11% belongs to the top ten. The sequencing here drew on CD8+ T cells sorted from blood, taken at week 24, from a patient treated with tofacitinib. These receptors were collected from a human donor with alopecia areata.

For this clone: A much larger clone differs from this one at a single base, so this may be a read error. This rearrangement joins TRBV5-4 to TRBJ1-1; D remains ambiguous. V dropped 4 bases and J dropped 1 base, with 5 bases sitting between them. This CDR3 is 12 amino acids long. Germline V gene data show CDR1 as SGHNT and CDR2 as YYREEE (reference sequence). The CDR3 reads CASSIGNTEAFF. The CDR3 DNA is TGTGCCAGCAGCATAGGGAACACTGAAGCTTTCTTT. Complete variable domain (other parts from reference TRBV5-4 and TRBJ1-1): ETGVTQSPTHLIKTRGQQVTLRCSSQSGHNTVSWYQQALGQGPQFIFQYYREEENGRGNFPPRFSGLQFPNYSSELNVNALELDDSALYLCASSIGNTEAFFGQGTRLTVV.

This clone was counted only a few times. CDR3 region: CASRTSITDTQYF. The CDR3 coding sequence is TGTGCCTCCAGGACTTCTATCACAGATACGCAGTATTTT. The chain couples TRBV30 to TRBJ2-3, with D possibly matching TRBD2 (5 bases). Trimming removed 7 bases at V and 2 bases at J, with 13 bases between. The CDR3 extends over 13 amino acids. In germline, CDR1 is GTSNPN, CDR2 SVGIG (reference sequence).

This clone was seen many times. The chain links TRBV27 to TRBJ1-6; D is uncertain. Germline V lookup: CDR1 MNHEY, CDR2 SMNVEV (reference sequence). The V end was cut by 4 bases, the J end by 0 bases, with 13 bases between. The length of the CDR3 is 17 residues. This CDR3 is CASSSSLRSSYNSPLHF. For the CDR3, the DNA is TGTGCCAGCAGTTCGTCTTTAAGATCCTCCTATAATTCACCCCTCCACTTT.

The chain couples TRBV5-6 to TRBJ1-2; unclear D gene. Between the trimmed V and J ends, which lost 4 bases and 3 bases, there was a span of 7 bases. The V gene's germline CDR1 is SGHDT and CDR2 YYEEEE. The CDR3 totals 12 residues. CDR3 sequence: CASSPDDYGYTF. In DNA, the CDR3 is TGTGCCAGCAGCCCCGACGACTATGGCTACACCTTC.

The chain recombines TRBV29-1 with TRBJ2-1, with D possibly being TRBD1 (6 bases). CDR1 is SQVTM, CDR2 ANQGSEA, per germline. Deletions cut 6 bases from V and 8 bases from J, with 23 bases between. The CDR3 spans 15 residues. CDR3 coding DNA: TGCAGCGTGGCCGGACAGATGCGGTTATTTGATGAGCAGTTCTTC. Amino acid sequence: CSVAGQMRLFDEQFF.

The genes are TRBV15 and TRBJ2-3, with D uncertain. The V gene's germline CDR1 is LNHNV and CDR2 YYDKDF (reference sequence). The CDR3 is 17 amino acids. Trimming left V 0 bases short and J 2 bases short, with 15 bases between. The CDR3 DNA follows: TGTGCCACCAGCAGAGAGAAGGGCCTAAGAGCCACAGATACGCAGTATTTT. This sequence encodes CATSREKGLRATDTQYF.

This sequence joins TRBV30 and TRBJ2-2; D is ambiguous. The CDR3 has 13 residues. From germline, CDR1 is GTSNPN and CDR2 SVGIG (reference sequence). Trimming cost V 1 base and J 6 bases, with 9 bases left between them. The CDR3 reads CAWSGGYSGELFF. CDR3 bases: TGTGCCTGGAGTGGGGGTTATTCCGGGGAGCTGTTTTTT.

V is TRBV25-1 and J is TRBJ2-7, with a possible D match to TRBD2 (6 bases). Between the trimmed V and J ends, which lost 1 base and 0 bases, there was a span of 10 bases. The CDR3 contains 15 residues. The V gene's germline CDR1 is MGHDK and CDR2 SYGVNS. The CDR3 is CASSEWGGDSYEQYF. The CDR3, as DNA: TGTGCCAGCAGTGAATGGGGCGGGGACTCCTACGAGCAGTACTTC.

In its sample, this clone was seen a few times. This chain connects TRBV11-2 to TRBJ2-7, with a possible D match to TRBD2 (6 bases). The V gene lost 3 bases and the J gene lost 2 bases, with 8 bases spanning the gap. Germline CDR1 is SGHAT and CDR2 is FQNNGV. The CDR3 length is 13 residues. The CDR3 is CASSLAGPYEQYF. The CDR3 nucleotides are TGTGCCAGCAGCTTGGCGGGACCCTACGAGCAGTACTTC.

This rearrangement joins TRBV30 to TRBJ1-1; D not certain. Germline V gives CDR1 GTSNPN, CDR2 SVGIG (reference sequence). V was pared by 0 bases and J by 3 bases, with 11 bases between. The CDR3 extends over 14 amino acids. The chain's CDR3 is CAWSVTLTDTEAFF. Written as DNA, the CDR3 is TGTGCCTGGAGTGTAACCCTAACAGACACTGAAGCTTTCTTT.

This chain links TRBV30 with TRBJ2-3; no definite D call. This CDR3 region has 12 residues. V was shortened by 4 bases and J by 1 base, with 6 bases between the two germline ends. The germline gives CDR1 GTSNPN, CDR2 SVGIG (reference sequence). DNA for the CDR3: TGTGCCTGGAATACGGGCACAGATACGCAGTATTTT. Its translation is CAWNTGTDTQYF. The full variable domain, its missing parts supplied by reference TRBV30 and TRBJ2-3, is SQTIHQWPATLVQPVGSPLSLECTVEGTSNPNLYWYRQAAGRGLQLLFYSVGIGQISSEVPQNLSASRPQDRQFILSSKKLLLSDSGFYLCAWNTGTDTQYFGPGTRLTVL.

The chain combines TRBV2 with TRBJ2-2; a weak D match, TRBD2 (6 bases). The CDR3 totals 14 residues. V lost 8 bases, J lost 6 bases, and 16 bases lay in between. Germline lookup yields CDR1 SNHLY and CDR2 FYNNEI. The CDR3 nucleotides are TGTGCCAGCCTGGAGGGCACAGCCCCCGGGGAGCTGTTTTTT. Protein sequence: CASLEGTAPGELFF.

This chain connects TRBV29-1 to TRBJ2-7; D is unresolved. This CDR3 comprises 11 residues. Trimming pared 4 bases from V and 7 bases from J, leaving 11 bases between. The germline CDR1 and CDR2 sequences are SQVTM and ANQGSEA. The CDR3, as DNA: TGCAGCGTTGTAGTGGCCTGGGAGCAGTACTTC. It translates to CSVVVAWEQYF.

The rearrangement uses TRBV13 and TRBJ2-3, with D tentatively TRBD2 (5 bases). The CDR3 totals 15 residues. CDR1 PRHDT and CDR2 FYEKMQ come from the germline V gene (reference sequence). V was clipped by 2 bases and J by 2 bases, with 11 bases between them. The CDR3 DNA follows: TGTGCCAGCAGCTTAAGCGGTAGGGTCACAGATACGCAGTATTTT. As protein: CASSLSGRVTDTQYF.

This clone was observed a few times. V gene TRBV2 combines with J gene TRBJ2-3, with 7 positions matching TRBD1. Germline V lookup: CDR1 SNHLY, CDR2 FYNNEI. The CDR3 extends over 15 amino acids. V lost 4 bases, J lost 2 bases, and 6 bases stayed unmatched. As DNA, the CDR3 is TGTGCCAGCAGTGTAGGACAGGAGATCACAGATACGCAGTATTTT. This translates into CASSVGQEITDTQYF.

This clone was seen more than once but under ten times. CDR3 loop: CASTSAYEQYF. The CDR3 nucleotides are TGTGCCAGCACCTCGGCCTACGAGCAGTACTTC. The chain employs TRBV11-2 and TRBJ2-7; D unclear. V lost 7 bases to trimming and J lost 2 bases, with 6 bases between them. The CDR3 is made up of 11 amino acids. From germline, CDR1 is SGHAT and CDR2 FQNNGV.

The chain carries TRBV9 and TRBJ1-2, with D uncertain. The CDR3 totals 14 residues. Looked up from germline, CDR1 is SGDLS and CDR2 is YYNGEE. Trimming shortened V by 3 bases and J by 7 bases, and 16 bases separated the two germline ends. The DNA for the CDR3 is TGTGCCAGCAGCGCAGATAGCGCCTATCGTGGCTACACCTTC. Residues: CASSADSAYRGYTF. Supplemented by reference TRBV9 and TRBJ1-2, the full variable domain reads DSGVTQTPKHLITATGQRVTLRCSPRSGDLSVYWYQQSLDQGLQFLIQYYNGEERAKGNILERFSAQQFPDLHSELNLSSLELGDSALYFCASSADSAYRGYTFGSGTRLTVV.

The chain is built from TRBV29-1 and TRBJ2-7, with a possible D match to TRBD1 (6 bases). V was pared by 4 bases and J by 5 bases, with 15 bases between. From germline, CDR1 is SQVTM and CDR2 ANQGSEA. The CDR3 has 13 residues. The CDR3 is CSVVVQGVDEQYF. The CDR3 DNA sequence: TGCAGCGTTGTTGTACAGGGAGTCGACGAGCAGTACTTC.

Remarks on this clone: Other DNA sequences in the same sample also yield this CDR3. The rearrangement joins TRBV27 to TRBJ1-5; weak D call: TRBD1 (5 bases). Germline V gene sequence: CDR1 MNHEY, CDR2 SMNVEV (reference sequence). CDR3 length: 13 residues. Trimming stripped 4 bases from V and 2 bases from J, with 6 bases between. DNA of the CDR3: TGTGCCAGCAGTTGGGGGGGCAATCAGCCCCAGCATTTT. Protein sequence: CASSWGGNQPQHF.

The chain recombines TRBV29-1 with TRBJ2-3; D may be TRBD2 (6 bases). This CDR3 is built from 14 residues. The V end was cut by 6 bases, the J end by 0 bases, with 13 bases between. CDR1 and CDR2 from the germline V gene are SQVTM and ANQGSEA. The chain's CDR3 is CSVGPGVSTDTQYF. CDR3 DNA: TGCAGCGTGGGGCCGGGGGTGAGCACAGATACGCAGTATTTT.

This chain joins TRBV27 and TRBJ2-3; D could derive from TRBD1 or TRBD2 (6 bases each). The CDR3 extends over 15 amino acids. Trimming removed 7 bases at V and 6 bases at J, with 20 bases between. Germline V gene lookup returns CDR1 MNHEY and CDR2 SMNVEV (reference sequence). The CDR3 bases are TGTGCCAGCAACAAAAATCGGGGGCTTGATGATACGCAGTATTTT. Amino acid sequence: CASNKNRGLDDTQYF.

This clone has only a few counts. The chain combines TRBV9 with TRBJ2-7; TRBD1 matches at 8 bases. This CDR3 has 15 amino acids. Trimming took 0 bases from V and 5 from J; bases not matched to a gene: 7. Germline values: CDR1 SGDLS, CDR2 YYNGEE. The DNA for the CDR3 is TGTGCCAGCAGCGTAGAAGGACAGGGTTGGAACGAGCAGTACTTC. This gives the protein CASSVEGQGWNEQYF.

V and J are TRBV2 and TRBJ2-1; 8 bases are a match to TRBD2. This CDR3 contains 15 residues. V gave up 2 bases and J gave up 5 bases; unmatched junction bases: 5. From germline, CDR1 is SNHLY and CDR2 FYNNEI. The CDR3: CASSESGGQNNEQFF. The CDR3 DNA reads TGTGCCAGCAGTGAATCGGGAGGGCAGAACAATGAGCAGTTCTTC.

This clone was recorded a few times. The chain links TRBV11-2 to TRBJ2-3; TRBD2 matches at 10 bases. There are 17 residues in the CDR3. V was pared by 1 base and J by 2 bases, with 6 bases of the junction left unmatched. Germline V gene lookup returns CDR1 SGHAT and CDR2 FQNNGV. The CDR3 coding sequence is TGTGCCAGCAGCTTAGGCCCTAGCGGGGGCTTCACAGATACGCAGTATTTT. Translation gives CASSLGPSGGFTDTQYF. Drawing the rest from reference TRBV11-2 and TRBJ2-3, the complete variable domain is EAGVAQSPRYKIIEKRQSVAFWCNPISGHATLYWYQQILGQGPKLLIQFQNNGVVDDSQLPKDRFSAERLKGVDSTLKIQPAKLEDSAVYLCASSLGPSGGFTDTQYFGPGTRLTVL.

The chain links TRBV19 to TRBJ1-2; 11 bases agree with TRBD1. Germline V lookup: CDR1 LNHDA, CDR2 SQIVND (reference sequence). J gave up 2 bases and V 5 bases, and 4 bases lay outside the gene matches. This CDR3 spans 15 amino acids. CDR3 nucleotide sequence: TGTGCCAGTAGTGTCCGGACAGGGGGCAACTATGGCTACACCTTC. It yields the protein CASSVRTGGNYGYTF.

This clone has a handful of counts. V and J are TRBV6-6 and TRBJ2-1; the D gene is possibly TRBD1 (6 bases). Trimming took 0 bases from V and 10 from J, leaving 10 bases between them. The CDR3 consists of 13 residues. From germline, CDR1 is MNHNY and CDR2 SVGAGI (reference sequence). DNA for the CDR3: TGTGCCAGCAGTTACTCGGGGGCGACAGAGCAGTTCTTC. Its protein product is CASSYSGATEQFF.